Listed below are T cell receptor beta chains from one sample, sequenced in a study of shared clonotypes between healthy human individuals. The protocol was immunoSEQ multiplex PCR, while the TCRdb copy is restricted to in-frame clones and leaves out a portion. The table has hundreds of thousands of clones, roughly 70% seen once; the top ten hold 1.5% to 2%. Input material: memory CD4+ T cells sorted from blood. The receptors derive from a woman aged 25 to 39 in good health. The CDR3 runs from the conserved cysteine through the conserved F or W. The order of the fields is CDR3 length, J gene, D gene, V gene, clone size, CDR3 protein, CDR3 DNA. A D gene is named only where the DNA matches it firmly. The size of a clone is reported for some rows only, either as once, few or many, or as a class for expanded clones.

15 TRBJ1-5 TRBD1 TRBV30 - CAWSHWQGAGQPQHF TGTGCCTGGTCCCACTGGCAGGGGGCAGGGCAGCCCCAGCATTTT
13 TRBJ2-6 - TRBV27 - CASSLTGANVLTF TGTGCCAGCAGTTTGACTGGGGCCAACGTCCTGACTTTC
15 TRBJ2-7 TRBD2 TRBV11-2 - CASSRLAGLSYEQYF TGTGCCAGCAGCCGACTAGCGGGTCTCTCCTACGAGCAGTACTTC
18 TRBJ2-1 TRBD1 TRBV6-7 - CASGKPRTGASSYNEQFF TGTGCCAGCGGGAAACCAAGGACAGGGGCAAGCTCCTACAATGAGCAGTTCTTC
14 TRBJ2-7 TRBD2 TRBV28 few CASSSSSGFYEQYF TGTGCCAGCAGTTCTTCTAGCGGGTTCTACGAGCAGTACTTC
13 TRBJ2-1 TRBD1 TRBV7-8 - CASSSTGLGEQFF TGTGCCAGCAGTTCGACAGGGCTAGGCGAGCAGTTCTTC
15 TRBJ2-3 TRBD2 TRBV2 - CASRRLAGSTDTQYF TGTGCCAGCCGACGACTAGCGGGCAGCACAGATACGCAGTATTTT
15 TRBJ2-3 TRBD2 TRBV5-1 - CASSRSGSPADTQYF TGCGCCAGCAGCAGGAGCGGGAGCCCGGCAGATACGCAGTATTTT
13 TRBJ1-2 - TRBV29-1 - CSVTLWGSYGYTF TGCAGCGTTACCTTGTGGGGTAGCTATGGCTACACCTTC
15 TRBJ1-1 - TRBV5-1 - CASSFVGGVSTEAFF TGCGCCAGCAGTTTCGTTGGGGGGGTTTCGACTGAAGCTTTCTTT
13 TRBJ2-5 TRBD2 TRBV29-1 - CSVTSGVQETQYF TGCAGCGTAACTAGCGGGGTCCAAGAGACCCAGTACTTC
15 TRBJ2-7 - TRBV7-6 - CASGTRPGATYEQYF TGTGCCAGCGGCACTCGACCGGGAGCGACCTACGAGCAGTACTTC
9 TRBJ2-7 - TRBV27 few CASTLEQYF TGTGCCAGCACTCTTGAGCAGTACTTC
16 TRBJ2-3 TRBD2 TRBV2 - CASSPTSGASTDTQYF TGTGCCAGCAGTCCCACTAGCGGTGCTAGCACAGATACGCAGTATTTT
15 TRBJ2-7 TRBD1 TRBV28 - CASSSGQVRSYEQYF TGTGCCAGCAGTTCGGGACAGGTGAGATCCTACGAGCAGTACTTC
15 TRBJ2-7 - TRBV28 - CASSPPGSPGNEQYF TGTGCCAGCAGTCCGCCAGGTTCTCCAGGGAACGAGCAGTACTTC
16 TRBJ1-5 TRBD1 TRBV7-8 once CASSSDRGRPDQPQHF TGTGCCAGCAGCTCCGACAGGGGGCGCCCGGATCAGCCCCAGCATTTT
13 TRBJ2-5 - TRBV5-8 - CASSRSSRETQYF TGTGCCAGCAGCCGGTCCTCTCGAGAGACCCAGTACTTC
17 TRBJ2-3 TRBD1 TRBV7-2 - CASSLAGGTGGFDTQYF TGTGCCAGCAGCTTAGCCGGTGGGACAGGGGGCTTTGATACGCAGTATTTT
13 TRBJ2-2 TRBD1 TRBV28 once CASQTGYTGELFF TGTGCCAGCCAGACAGGGTACACCGGGGAGCTGTTTTTT
13 TRBJ1-5 - TRBV10-3 - CATNEGPHQPQHF TGTGCCACCAACGAGGGACCGCATCAGCCCCAGCATTTT
15 TRBJ2-6 - TRBV16 - CASSQSSSGANVLTF TGTGCCAGCAGCCAAAGCTCCTCTGGGGCCAACGTCCTGACTTTC
15 TRBJ1-2 - TRBV1 - CTSSQFFRQGGGYTF TGCACCAGCAGCCAATTCTTCCGACAGGGAGGTGGCTACACCTTC
13 TRBJ1-1 - TRBV10-3 - CAIRWGENTEAFF TGTGCCATCAGGTGGGGGGAGAACACTGAAGCTTTCTTT
16 TRBJ2-5 TRBD2 TRBV27 - CASSLNPSGSQETQYF TGTGCCAGCAGTTTAAACCCTAGCGGGAGCCAAGAGACCCAGTACTTC
13 TRBJ1-1 TRBD1 TRBV18 - CASSLRGDTEAFF TGTGCCAGCTCACTCAGGGGGGACACTGAAGCTTTCTTT
12 TRBJ1-1 TRBD1 TRBV5-1 many CASSIGQGEAFF TGCGCCAGCAGCATAGGACAGGGCGAAGCTTTCTTT
13 TRBJ1-2 - TRBV29-1 - CSSQPSGEEGYTF TGCAGCTCTCAACCGTCAGGGGAAGAGGGCTACACCTTC
14 TRBJ2-1 - TRBV7-8 few CASSLAEVRNEQFF TGTGCCAGCAGCTTAGCGGAGGTCCGCAATGAGCAGTTCTTC
16 TRBJ2-4 - TRBV6-5 - CASSSSRGSARDIQYF TGTGCCAGCAGTTCCTCCCGGGGTAGCGCCAGGGACATTCAGTACTTC
14 TRBJ2-2 - TRBV7-8 many CASSLLEGSGELFF TGTGCCAGCAGCTTATTGGAGGGATCCGGGGAGCTGTTTTTT
15 TRBJ2-7 - TRBV19 - CASSPRQSRDREQYF TGTGCCAGTAGTCCCCGGCAATCCAGGGATCGCGAGCAGTACTTC
15 TRBJ1-2 - TRBV18 few CASSPPTGAALGYTF TGTGCCAGCTCACCACCGACGGGCGCGGCGCTAGGCTACACCTTC
13 TRBJ2-7 - TRBV7-9 - CASSSQRPYEQYF TGTGCCAGCAGCTCCCAGCGCCCCTACGAGCAGTACTTC
15 TRBJ1-6 TRBD1 TRBV6-5 - CASSSKDRDNSPLHF TGTGCCAGCAGCTCCAAGGACAGGGATAATTCACCCCTCCACTTT
12 TRBJ2-2 - TRBV5-1 - CASRGSTGELFF TGCGCCAGCAGGGGATCCACCGGGGAGCTGTTTTTT
12 TRBJ2-5 - TRBV6-5 - CASSFRGETQYF TGTGCCAGCAGCTTCCGAGGAGAGACCCAGTACTTC
13 TRBJ2-7 TRBD1 TRBV19 - CASSPQGVGEQYF TGTGCCAGTAGCCCACAGGGGGTGGGTGAGCAGTACTTC
15 TRBJ2-7 - TRBV7-9 - CASSFISSRSYEQYF TGTGCCAGCAGCTTCATTAGCTCCCGCTCCTACGAGCAGTACTTC
13 TRBJ1-2 TRBD1 TRBV7-9 - CASSRTGEIGYTF TGTGCCAGCAGCCGGACAGGGGAGATCGGCTACACCTTC
12 TRBJ2-3 TRBD1 TRBV6-4 - CASSAGQGAQYF TGTGCCAGCAGTGCCGGACAGGGAGCGCAGTATTTT
12 TRBJ1-1 - TRBV28 - CASSLKRQSAFF TGTGCCAGCAGTTTAAAGAGACAGTCAGCTTTCTTT
15 TRBJ2-1 - TRBV6-1 few CASKGDPSSYNEQFF TGTGCCAGCAAGGGGGACCCCAGCTCCTACAATGAGCAGTTCTTC
12 TRBJ2-7 - TRBV2 - CAGGPGSYEQYF TGTGCCGGGGGTCCAGGTTCCTACGAGCAGTACTTC
14 TRBJ2-3 - TRBV11-2 once CASSFLQNTDTQYF TGTGCCAGCAGCTTTTTACAGAACACAGATACGCAGTATTTT